This T cell receptor (beta chain) appears in the sequencing data of a study of identical twins. Addition of a universal primer site occurred through template switching, and cDNA carried unique molecular identifiers. Each CDR3 protein gets one entry after TCRdb re-called the 5' RACE reads with MiXCR. The sample has some 500,000 distinct CDR3 sequences; roughly a fifth are singletons. Germline CDR1 reads MNHGY; CDR2 reads SAAAGT. Trimming removed 9 bases from V and 8 bases from J; junction bases left unmatched: 9. The CDR3 length is 13 residues. The table lists this clonotype with a count of one. The sample was also reused in another study, on T cells expressing NK-cell markers. That source reports: Seven sequenced donors out of eight were HCMV-seropositive, one seronegative.

This TCR was recovered from a woman under 30 in good health. The V and J genes are TRBV6-8 and TRBJ2-1; the match to TRBD2 covers 8 bases. The sequenced material came from CD4+ T cells sorted from blood. The CDR3: CARRAGARHEQFF. CDR3 DNA sequence: TGTGCCAGGAGAGCGGGGGCCAGGCATGAGCAGTTCTTC.